A single sample gave rise to the 28 T cell receptor beta chains below, sequenced in a study of cytomegalovirus exposure and HLA in healthy donors. Sequencing was performed with immunoSEQ multiplex PCR; in TCRdb, only in-frame clones are kept and a portion is missing. The data show 50,000 to 80,000 clones, roughly 91% seen once. Sequenced material: PBMCs. These receptors were taken from a woman aged 18 to 35 in good health and CMV-seronegative.

The CDR3 reads CASSLPAGGSLHEQFF. The CDR3 DNA is TGTGCCAGCAGTTTGCCAGCGGGGGGTTCCCTCCATGAGCAGTTCTTC. J is TRBJ2-1 and V is TRBV27; 9 nucleotides line up with TRBD2. The CDR3 consists of 16 residues. Germline V lookup: CDR1 MNHEY, CDR2 SMNVEV (reference sequence). Losses at the gene ends were 3 bases for V and 8 bases for J; bases not matched to a gene: 11.

The rearrangement links TRBV5-1 to TRBJ2-5; 12 bases fit TRBD2. Per the germline V gene, CDR1 is SGHRS and CDR2 is YFSETQ. The CDR3 totals 18 residues. V dropped 4 bases and J dropped 3; count of bases not matched to a gene: 13. The CDR3 loop reads CASSPMELAGGSEETQYF. In DNA, the CDR3 is TGCGCCAGCAGCCCAATGGAACTAGCGGGAGGTTCTGAAGAGACCCAGTACTTC. Full variable domain (outside the CDR3, taken from reference TRBV5-1 and TRBJ2-5): KAGVTQTPRYLIKTRGQQVTLSCSPISGHRSVSWYQQTPGQGLQFLFEYFSETQRNKGNFPGRFSGRQFSNSRSEMNVSTLELGDSALYLCASSPMELAGGSEETQYFGPGTRLLVL.

The chain uses TRBV11-1 and TRBJ2-7; 8 positions match TRBD2. V trimming: 2 bases; J trimming: 2 bases; junction bases outside the gene matches: 14. This CDR3 contains 18 residues. The germline gives CDR1 SGHAT, CDR2 FQDESV (reference sequence). CDR3 in DNA: TGTGCCAGCAGCTTATCCCCAGCCCTAGCGGGCAAGGCCTACGAGCAGTACTTC. It encodes CASSLSPALAGKAYEQYF.

This clone was seen only once. The chain recombines TRBV5-1 with TRBJ2-5; 8 bases fit TRBD2. With 2 bases clipped from V and 3 bases from J, the junction kept 6 bases outside the gene matches. This CDR3 is built from 15 residues. CDR1 and CDR2 (germline): SGHRS, YFSETQ. The chain's CDR3 is CASSFGSGVKETQYF. The CDR3 bases are TGCGCCAGCAGCTTTGGTAGCGGGGTAAAAGAGACCCAGTACTTC.

A single count supports this clone. V gene TRBV29-1 combines with J gene TRBJ1-1; unclear D gene. Germline-derived CDR1 and CDR2 are SQVTM and ANQGSEA. The CDR3 runs to 10 residues. The V gene lost 7 bases and the J gene lost 1 base, with 4 bases spanning the gap. CDR3 in DNA: TGCAGCGCCCAGAACACTGAAGCTTTCTTT. Residues: CSAQNTEAFF.

The chain uses TRBV7-2 and TRBJ2-1, with TRBD2 matching 9 bases. The CDR3 is made up of 15 amino acids. Trimming removed 5 bases from V and 4 bases from J; junction bases left unmatched: 6. Germline lookup yields CDR1 SGHTA and CDR2 FQGNSA. The CDR3 coding sequence is TGTGCCAGCAGCCATAGCGGGGGAAATTACAATGAGCAGTTCTTC. Encoded protein: CASSHSGGNYNEQFF.

The V and J genes are TRBV19 and TRBJ2-7; D is perhaps TRBD1 (6 bases). Germline values: CDR1 LNHDA, CDR2 SQIVND (reference sequence). The CDR3 extends over 15 amino acids. Trimming cost V 3 bases and J 3 bases, with 15 bases left between them. DNA for the CDR3: TGTGCCAGTAGTATCGGGACACCGGTGGGCTACGAGCAGTACTTC. Its protein is CASSIGTPVGYEQYF.

The chain recombines TRBV27 with TRBJ1-2; 7 nucleotides match TRBD1. Germline V lookup: CDR1 MNHEY, CDR2 SMNVEV (reference sequence). The J segment lost 4 bases and the V segment lost 2 bases, leaving 7 bases of the junction unmatched. The CDR3 length is 15 residues. In nucleotides, the CDR3 is TGTGCCAGCAGTTTAACCGACAGGGTTACCTATGGCTACACCTTC. Encoded protein: CASSLTDRVTYGYTF.

J is TRBJ2-1 and V is TRBV28; D remains unclear. The germline V gene has CDR1 MDHEN and CDR2 SYDVKM. Trimming stripped 4 bases from V and 3 bases from J, with 4 bases between. This CDR3 has 12 amino acids. The CDR3 loop reads CASSSNYNEQFF. The CDR3 DNA is TGTGCCAGCAGTTCAAACTACAATGAGCAGTTCTTC. The full variable domain, its missing parts supplied by reference TRBV28 and TRBJ2-1, is DVKVTQSSRYLVKRTGEKVFLECVQDMDHENMFWYRQDPGLGLRLIYFSYDVKMKEKGDIPEGYSVSREKKERFSLILESASTNQTSMYLCASSSNYNEQFFGPGTRLTVL.

The chain couples TRBV7-3 to TRBJ2-3; 7 bases match TRBD1. Losses at the gene ends were 8 bases for V and 0 bases for J; bases not matched to a gene: 2. The CDR3 is made up of 13 amino acids. The germline gives CDR1 SGHTA, CDR2 FQGTGA. In nucleotides, the CDR3 is TGTGCCAGCGGACAGGTTAGCACAGATACGCAGTATTTT. It yields the protein CASGQVSTDTQYF.

This clone was found once. This CDR3 reads CASSLIEGNTGELFF. The CDR3 region has the DNA TGTGCCAGCAGCTTGATAGAGGGGAACACCGGGGAGCTGTTTTTT. This rearrangement joins TRBV7-9 to TRBJ2-2, with D perhaps matching TRBD2 (5 bases). The CDR3 is made up of 15 amino acids. The germline gives CDR1 SEHNR, CDR2 FQNEAQ (reference sequence). Trimming shortened V by 3 bases and J by 1 base, and 9 bases separated the two germline ends.

Details on this clone: Other DNA sequences in this specimen translate into the identical CDR3. The V gene is TRBV4-3, the J gene TRBJ1-2, with unresolved D. Germline CDR1 is LGHNA and CDR2 is YSLEER. V lost 0 bases and J lost 4, with 6 bases in between. The CDR3 has 13 residues. The CDR3 coding sequence is TGCGCCAGCAGCCAAGAACGGGGCTATGGCTACACCTTC. It yields the protein CASSQERGYGYTF.

This chain joins TRBV19 and TRBJ1-2, with a tentative D call TRBD1 (6 bases). The CDR3 consists of 14 residues. Germline V CDR1 and CDR2: LNHDA, SQIVND (reference sequence). Trimming left V 5 bases short and J 3 bases short, with 13 bases between. The CDR3: CASSPQGSYYGYTF. CDR3 nucleotide sequence: TGTGCCAGTAGTCCGCAGGGGAGTTACTATGGCTACACCTTC.

The CDR3: CASSWDRNRDNALNTEAFF. DNA for the CDR3: TGCGCCAGCAGCTGGGACCGTAACCGGGACAACGCCCTGAACACTGAAGCTTTCTTT. The V call is TRBV5-1, the J call TRBJ1-1, with TRBD1 as a possible D gene (6 bases). The germline CDR1 and CDR2 sequences are SGHRS and YFSETQ. Trimming left V 3 bases short and J 0 bases short, with 24 bases between. CDR3 length: 19 amino acids.

The chain combines TRBV7-6 with TRBJ1-2; D gene ambiguous. CDR3 size: 13 residues. Per the germline V gene, CDR1 is SGHVS and CDR2 is FNYEAQ. V was pared by 1 base and J by 3 bases, with 6 bases between. The CDR3 DNA is TGTGCCAGCAGCTTAGGGGGAGACTATGGCTACACCTTC. Its protein product is CASSLGGDYGYTF.

V gene TRBV7-3 combines with J gene TRBJ2-1, with 7 positions matching TRBD2. V was pared by 5 bases and J by 7 bases, with 2 bases of the junction left unmatched. The germline gives CDR1 SGHTA, CDR2 FQGTGA. CDR3 length equals 12 residues. CDR3 DNA: TGTGCCAGCAGCGGGGGGGGGAATGAGCAGTTCTTC. It codes for CASSGGGNEQFF.

This clone has only a few counts. The chain carries TRBV4-2 and TRBJ1-2; no clear D. Trimming removed 0 bases from V and 7 bases from J, with 6 bases in between. Germline V gene data show CDR1 as LGHNA and CDR2 as YNFKEQ. The CDR3 is 12 residues long. The CDR3 sequence is CASSQERGGYTF. CDR3 in DNA: TGTGCCAGCAGCCAAGAGCGCGGTGGCTACACCTTC.

The chain links TRBV19 to TRBJ2-5; D may be TRBD1 (6 bases). Trimming removed 4 bases from V and 9 bases from J, with 9 bases in between. The CDR3 length is 11 residues. The germline CDR1 and CDR2 sequences are LNHDA and SQIVND (reference sequence). The CDR3 spells CASSTAGAQYF. The CDR3 region has the DNA TGTGCCAGTAGTACGGCAGGGGCCCAGTACTTC.

CDR3 nucleotide sequence: TGTGCCGGCGGAAGCGGGGGGAAAGAGACCCAGTACTTC. This translates into CAGGSGGKETQYF. V gene TRBV28 combines with J gene TRBJ2-5, with 9 bases lining up with TRBD2. This CDR3 is 13 amino acids long. V lost 11 bases and J lost 3; bases outside the gene matches: 7. CDR1 is MDHEN and CDR2 is SYDVKM in the germline V gene.

The genes are TRBV19 and TRBJ2-1, with a tentative D call TRBD1 (6 bases). V lost 6 bases and J 10 bases, leaving 16 bases between the germline ends. Germline values: CDR1 LNHDA, CDR2 SQIVND (reference sequence). The CDR3 totals 13 residues. The CDR3 spells CASRIGVGGEQFF. The DNA for the CDR3 is TGTGCCAGTAGGATCGGAGTTGGGGGCGAGCAGTTCTTC.

The chain has TRBV4-2 and TRBJ2-7, with 9 positions matching TRBD2. Germline CDR1 and CDR2: LGHNA and YNFKEQ. This CDR3 has 14 residues. V was pared by 3 bases and J by 6 bases, with 6 bases of the junction left unmatched. The DNA for the CDR3 is TGTGCCAGCAGCCAGGGAGCGGGGGGACTCGAGCAGTACTTC. Translation: CASSQGAGGLEQYF.

The count of this clone is one. The J gene is TRBJ2-5, the V gene TRBV28; 8 positions agree with TRBD1. The V and J ends lost 5 bases and 2 bases, in that order; junction bases with no gene match: 7. The CDR3 has 15 residues. The germline gives CDR1 MDHEN, CDR2 SYDVKM. DNA of the CDR3: TGTGCCAGCAGTCTCCTAACAGGGGGTCAAGAGACCCAGTACTTC. Amino acids: CASSLLTGGQETQYF. The whole variable domain, filled in from reference TRBV28 and TRBJ2-5, reads DVKVTQSSRYLVKRTGEKVFLECVQDMDHENMFWYRQDPGLGLRLIYFSYDVKMKEKGDIPEGYSVSREKKERFSLILESASTNQTSMYLCASSLLTGGQETQYFGPGTRLLVL.

The V and J genes are TRBV28 and TRBJ2-2; TRBD2 agrees at 9 bases. The trim removed 7 bases at V and 4 bases at J, leaving 10 bases unmatched. Germline-derived CDR1 and CDR2 are MDHEN and SYDVKM. This CDR3 region has 16 residues. The chain's CDR3 is CASIVAGGPVTGELFF. In nucleotides, the CDR3 is TGTGCCAGCATAGTGGCGGGAGGGCCGGTCACCGGGGAGCTGTTTTTT.

V is TRBV7-2 and J is TRBJ1-2; no definite D call. The V and J ends lost 8 bases and 4 bases respectively, with 11 bases between them. The CDR3 runs to 12 residues. In germline, CDR1 is SGHTA, CDR2 FQGNSA. Written as DNA, the CDR3 is TGTGCCAGCTCTCAGGTCTTCTATGGCTACACCTTC. Amino acids: CASSQVFYGYTF.

V is TRBV27 and J is TRBJ1-1, with 7 bases aligning to TRBD1. CDR3 length: 13 residues. CDR1 is MNHEY and CDR2 is SMNVEV in the germline V gene (reference sequence). V lost 6 bases, J lost 7 bases, and 8 bases stayed unmatched. In nucleotides, the CDR3 is TGTGCCAGCAGACGCCAGGGACAGAGTGAAGCTTTCTTT. This encodes CASRRQGQSEAFF.

V gene TRBV7-2 combines with J gene TRBJ2-7, with TRBD1 matching 11 bases. Germline CDR1 and CDR2: SGHTA and FQGNSA. Germline trimming cut 4 bases from V and 0 bases from J; bases unmatched to any gene: 2. There are 15 residues in the CDR3. The CDR3 nucleotides read TGTGCCAGCAGCTACGGGACAGGGGGCTCCTACGAGCAGTACTTC. Translated: CASSYGTGGSYEQYF.

The V call is TRBV4-2, the J call TRBJ1-5; the D is unclear. Germline V gene data show CDR1 as LGHNA and CDR2 as YNFKEQ. V was trimmed by 0 bases and J by 3 bases, leaving 9 bases between them. This CDR3 comprises 15 residues. The CDR3 DNA reads as TGTGCCAGCAGCCAAGATCAGGCAGCCAATCAGCCCCAGCATTTT. Translated, it gives CASSQDQAANQPQHF.

The rearrangement joins TRBV6-4 to TRBJ1-2, with no clear D. The CDR3 covers 13 residues. CDR1 and CDR2 from the germline V gene are MRHNA and SNTAGT. Trimming shortened V by 2 bases and J by 7 bases, and 11 bases separated the two germline ends. For the CDR3, the DNA is TGTGCCAGCAGTGACGAGTCCCAACTTGGCTACACCTTC. It codes for CASSDESQLGYTF.